Below are 11 T cell receptor beta chains sequenced from a single sample in a study of cytomegalovirus exposure and HLA in healthy donors. Amplification used 60 Vbeta primers and 13 Jbeta primers. Measured with immunoSEQ multiplex PCR; TCRdb has only the in-frame clones, and not every one. The table includes about 170,000 clones, around 78% detected once. Specimen: PBMCs. All receptors derive from a woman aged 25 to 45 in good health and CMV-seropositive.

The V and J genes are TRBV7-2 and TRBJ1-2; TRBD1 is a possible D gene (5 bases). Germline V gene lookup returns CDR1 SGHTA and CDR2 FQGNSA. CDR3 size: 15 residues. V was clipped by 5 bases and J by 0 bases, with 13 bases between them. CDR3 nucleotides: TGTGCCAGCAGCCCAGACAGTATTACTAACTATGGCTACACCTTC. Residues: CASSPDSITNYGYTF.

The table lists this clone with a count of one. Other DNA sequences from this sample encode an identical CDR3 as well. The chain recombines TRBV18 with TRBJ1-2; maybe TRBD1 (5 bases). CDR1 is KGHSH and CDR2 is LQKENI in the germline V gene. The CDR3 has 13 amino acids. The V end lost 0 bases, the J end lost 5 bases, and 7 bases lay between the germline ends. The CDR3, as DNA: TGTGCCAGCTCACCACCAGGGGATTATGGCTACACCTTC. This encodes CASSPPGDYGYTF.

The rearrangement joins TRBV11-2 to TRBJ2-7; TRBD2 matches at 7 bases. This CDR3 spans 14 amino acids. From germline, CDR1 is SGHAT and CDR2 FQNNGV. J was trimmed by 3 bases and V by 4 bases; bases with no gene match: 6. CDR3 region: CASSSLGEGYEQYF. Written as DNA, the CDR3 is TGTGCCAGCAGCTCGCTTGGGGAGGGCTACGAGCAGTACTTC.

This sequence joins TRBV28 and TRBJ2-6; 7 bases map to TRBD1. Per the germline V gene, CDR1 is MDHEN and CDR2 is SYDVKM. This CDR3 region has 15 residues. V lost 5 bases and J lost 2; bases outside the gene matches: 3. The CDR3 here is CASSPQGAGANVLTF. The CDR3 nucleotides are TGTGCCAGCAGTCCGCAGGGGGCTGGGGCCAACGTCCTGACTTTC. Full variable domain (remainder filled in from reference TRBV28 and TRBJ2-6): DVKVTQSSRYLVKRTGEKVFLECVQDMDHENMFWYRQDPGLGLRLIYFSYDVKMKEKGDIPEGYSVSREKKERFSLILESASTNQTSMYLCASSPQGAGANVLTFGAGSRLTVL.

The J gene is TRBJ2-3, the V gene TRBV9; no definite D call. V lost 3 bases and J 2 bases, leaving 7 bases between the germline ends. Germline-derived CDR1 and CDR2 are SGDLS and YYNGEE. The CDR3 has 13 amino acids. The DNA of the CDR3 is TGTGCCAGCAGCGCCCAAATCACAGATACGCAGTATTTT. Protein: CASSAQITDTQYF.

This sequence joins TRBV7-8 and TRBJ2-2; tentatively, D is TRBD1 (5 bases). The V and J ends lost 5 bases and 7 bases respectively, with 17 bases between them. CDR3 size: 15 residues. Germline assignment: CDR1 SGHVS and CDR2 FQNEAQ. The CDR3 DNA reads as TGTGCCAGCAGCCGCGCGTCCAGGGCAATCGGGGAGCTGTTTTTT. It translates to CASSRASRAIGELFF.

In its sample, this clone was seen once. This chain links TRBV28 with TRBJ2-1; 8 positions agree with TRBD2. The V gene end was trimmed by 5 bases and the J gene end by 3 bases; junction bases not matched to a gene: 6. CDR1 is MDHEN, CDR2 SYDVKM, per germline. The CDR3 runs to 15 residues. The CDR3 DNA sequence: TGTGCCAGCAGTAGTAGCGGGGTTAACTACAATGAGCAGTTCTTC. It translates to CASSSSGVNYNEQFF.

V gene TRBV6-5 combines with J gene TRBJ1-2; perhaps TRBD1 as D (5 bases). This CDR3 has 15 amino acids. V was clipped by 5 bases and J by 0 bases, with 13 bases between them. Germline V lookup: CDR1 MNHEY, CDR2 SVGAGI. This chain's CDR3 is CASSRDSVSNYGYTF. The CDR3 DNA reads as TGTGCCAGCAGTCGCGACAGCGTTTCTAACTATGGCTACACCTTC.

This clone was detected once. The V call is TRBV9, the J call TRBJ2-7; 9 bases match TRBD1. With 0 bases clipped from V and 4 bases from J, the junction kept 5 bases outside the gene matches. Germline V gene lookup returns CDR1 SGDLS and CDR2 YYNGEE. The length of the CDR3 is 15 residues. The CDR3 spells CASSVERDRVYEQYF. For the CDR3, the DNA is TGTGCCAGCAGCGTAGAGAGGGACAGGGTTTACGAGCAGTACTTC.

The chain employs TRBV5-8 and TRBJ1-2, with 7 bases that match TRBD1. V lost 4 bases, J lost 5 bases, and 5 bases stayed unmatched. This CDR3 comprises 13 residues. Looked up from germline, CDR1 is SGHTS and CDR2 is YDEGEE. The CDR3 DNA reads TGTGCCAGCAGCGTTGGGACAGCATATGGCTACACCTTC. Residues: CASSVGTAYGYTF.

Concerning this clone: A read error may account for a junction end that differs from germline. The rearrangement joins TRBV7-9 to TRBJ1-2; D gene uncertain. CDR1 SEHNR and CDR2 FQNEAQ come from the germline V gene (reference sequence). The CDR3 spans 13 residues. The CDR3, as DNA: TGTTCCAGCGGATTAAAACAGCAGTATGGCTACACCTTC. This translates into CSSGLKQQYGYTF.